What follows are 8 T cell receptor beta chains derived from one specimen sequenced in a study of T cell repertoires in cytomegalovirus infection. TCRdb re-analysed the reads in MiXCR, keeping a single row per CDR3 protein. This table has about 260,000 distinct CDR3 sequences, about 13% appearing once. Sequenced sample: PBMCs. The source of these receptors is a human donor in good health (CMV status not recorded). Some clones in this sample may be carry-over from other donors' samples.

The chain uses TRBV20-1 and TRBJ1-2; no definite D call. The germline gives CDR1 DFQATT, CDR2 SNEGSKA (reference sequence). The CDR3 contains 14 residues. Between the trimmed V and J ends, which lost 0 bases and 4 bases, there was a span of 12 bases. The CDR3 sequence is CSARDNRDLYGYTF. The CDR3 DNA is TGCAGTGCTAGAGACAATCGCGATCTCTATGGCTACACCTTC.

The table lists this clonotype with many counts. The rearrangement uses TRBV4-3 and TRBJ2-3, with D perhaps given as TRBD1 or TRBD2 (5 bases each). The CDR3 length is 18 residues. Germline loops: CDR1 LGHNA, CDR2 YSLEER. The V end was cut by 0 bases, the J end by 5 bases, with 21 bases between. This CDR3 is CASSQDEGSGAIRDTQYF. In DNA, the CDR3 is TGCGCCAGCAGCCAAGATGAAGGTTCCGGGGCGATCAGAGATACGCAGTATTTT.

This clonotype was recorded many times. This chain uses TRBV27 with TRBJ1-2; D not resolved. CDR3 size: 13 residues. Trimming cost V 5 bases and J 4 bases, with 11 bases left between them. Per the germline V gene, CDR1 is MNHEY and CDR2 is SMNVEV (reference sequence). The CDR3 DNA follows: TGTGCCAGCAGTACCGCTTTTGGCTATGGCTACACCTTC. Translated, it gives CASSTAFGYGYTF.

This chain links TRBV28 with TRBJ2-2, with TRBD2 matching 7 bases. After removal of 8 bases from V and 2 bases from J, the junction contained 2 bases not matched to a gene. This CDR3 has 13 residues. Germline assignment: CDR1 MDHEN and CDR2 SYDVKM. CDR3 bases: TGTGCCAGCGGGGGGGGAAACACCGGGGAGCTGTTTTTT. This sequence encodes CASGGGNTGELFF. Looking up the rest from reference TRBV28 and TRBJ2-2 gives the full variable domain: DVKVTQSSRYLVKRTGEKVFLECVQDMDHENMFWYRQDPGLGLRLIYFSYDVKMKEKGDIPEGYSVSREKKERFSLILESASTNQTSMYLCASGGGNTGELFFGEGSRLTVL.

As concerns this clonotype: An end of the junction differs from the germline gene, which may be a read error. The chain uses TRBV20-1 and TRBJ1-5; D remains unclear. The germline CDR1 and CDR2 sequences are DFQATT and SNEGSKA (reference sequence). The CDR3 is 13 amino acids. CDR3 protein: CSARVGVFQPQRF. The CDR3 region has the DNA TGCAGTGCTAGAGTGGGAGTGTTTCAGCCCCAGCGTTTT.

The rearrangement uses TRBV14 and TRBJ2-2, with D uncertain. Germline CDR1 reads SGHDN; CDR2 reads FVKESK. This CDR3 comprises 16 residues. Trimming stripped 3 bases from V and 1 base from J, with 12 bases between. CDR3 in DNA: TGTGCCAGCAGCCAGGGCGGAAGAGGGAACACCGGGGAGCTGTTTTTT. The encoded protein is CASSQGGRGNTGELFF.

This clonotype was counted ten times or more. The DNA of the CDR3 is TGTGCCAGCAGCCCTGACGGGGGCCCGACCCAGTACTTC. Translated, it gives CASSPDGGPTQYF. The gene calls are TRBV7-2 and TRBJ2-5; D tentatively reads TRBD1 or TRBD2 (6 bases each). This CDR3 is 13 amino acids long. Germline CDR1 SGHTA, CDR2 FQGNSA. V gave up 5 bases and J gave up 7 bases, with 14 bases separating them.

The chain links TRBV27 to TRBJ2-5, with a possible D match to TRBD2 (6 bases). This CDR3 contains 13 residues. Germline CDR1 is MNHEY and CDR2 is SMNVEV (reference sequence). V was shortened by 4 bases and J by 6 bases, with 12 bases between the two germline ends. CDR3: CASSSGTGKTQYF. CDR3 coding DNA: TGTGCCAGCAGTTCCGGGACTGGCAAGACCCAGTACTTC.